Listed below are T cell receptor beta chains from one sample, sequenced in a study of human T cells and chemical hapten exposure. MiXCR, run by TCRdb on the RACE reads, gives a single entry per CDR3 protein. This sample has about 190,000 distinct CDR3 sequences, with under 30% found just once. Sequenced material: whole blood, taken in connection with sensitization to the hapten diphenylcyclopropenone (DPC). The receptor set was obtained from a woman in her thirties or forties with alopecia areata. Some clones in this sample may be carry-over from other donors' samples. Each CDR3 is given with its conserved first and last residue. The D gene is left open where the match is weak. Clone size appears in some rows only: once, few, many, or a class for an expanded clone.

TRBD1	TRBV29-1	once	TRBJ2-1	TGCAGCGTCGCCATCCAGGGGGTCGGACTGGAGCAGTTCTTC	CSVAIQGVGLEQFF
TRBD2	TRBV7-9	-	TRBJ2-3	TGTGCCAGCAGCCGGGGACTAGCGAGCGCAGATACGCAGTATTTT	CASSRGLASADTQYF
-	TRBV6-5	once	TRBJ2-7	TGTGCCAGCAGTTACTCGCGCAGGCCCTACTACGAGCAGTACTTC	CASSYSRRPYYEQYF
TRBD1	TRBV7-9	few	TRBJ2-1	TGTGCCAGCAGCTTAGGACAGGGGATCAACAATGAGCAGTTCTTC	CASSLGQGINNEQFF
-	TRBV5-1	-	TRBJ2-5	TGCGCCAGCAGCTTGGCTGCTACAAGGGACCAAGAGACCCAGTACTTC	CASSLAATRDQETQYF
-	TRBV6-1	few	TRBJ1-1	TGTGCCTCTTATACGGGTCTTCCCGCGTCTGCTTTCTTT	CASYTGLPASAFF
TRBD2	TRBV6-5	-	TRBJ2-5	TGTGCCAGCAGTGTCGGGGGGTCACTAGCGGTCCAAGAGACCCAGTACTTC	CASSVGGSLAVQETQYF
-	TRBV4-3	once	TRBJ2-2	TGCGCCAGCAGGCTTTCCGCGGGATCCACCGGGGAGCTGTTTTTT	CASRLSAGSTGELFF
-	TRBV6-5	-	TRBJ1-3	TGTGCCAGCAGTTACTCTAGAGCGACGGACCACTCTGGAAACACCATATATTTT	CASSYSRATDHSGNTIYF
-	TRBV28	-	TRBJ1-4	TGTGCCAGCAGTCCCCTCGGGGGAGCAACTAATGAAAAACTGTTTTTT	CASSPLGGATNEKLFF
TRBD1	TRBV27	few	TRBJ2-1	TGTGCCAGCAGTTCACGCGGACAGGCTGGTAACAATGAGCAGTTCTTC	CASSSRGQAGNNEQFF
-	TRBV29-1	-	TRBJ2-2	TGCAGCGTTGAACTGGGGAATGCGAACACCGGGGAGCTGTTTTTT	CSVELGNANTGELFF
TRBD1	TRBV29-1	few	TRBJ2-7	TGCAGCGTTGAAGTGATCGGACAGGGCTGGGGACGCTCCTACGAGCAGTACTTC	CSVEVIGQGWGRSYEQYF
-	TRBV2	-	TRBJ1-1	TGTGCCAGCAGTGGTCATACGAACACTGAAGCTTTCTTT	CASSGHTNTEAFF
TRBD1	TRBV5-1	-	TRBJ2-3	TGCGCCAGCAGTCCCGGACAGGGGAGCACAGATACGCAGTATTTT	CASSPGQGSTDTQYF
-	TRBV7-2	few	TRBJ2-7	TGTGCCAGCAGCTCCACCCCCGGACCCTACGAGCAGTACTTC	CASSSTPGPYEQYF
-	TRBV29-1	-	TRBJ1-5	TGCAGCGTTGTCCCGACCGAAAATCAGCCCCAGCATTTT	CSVVPTENQPQHF
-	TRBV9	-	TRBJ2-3	TGTGCCAGTGCCACAGATACGCAGTATTTT	CASATDTQYF
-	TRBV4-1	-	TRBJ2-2	TGCGCCAGCAGCCAAGCAGGGTACGGGGAGCTGTTTTTT	CASSQAGYGELFF
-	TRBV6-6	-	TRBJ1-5	TGTGCCAGCAGTTACAGTCAGGTAGGCCAGCCCCAGCATTTT	CASSYSQVGQPQHF
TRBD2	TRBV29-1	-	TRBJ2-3	TGCAGCGTTGGGGCCGTGCGGGAGGGCCTCTGGACAGATACGCAGTATTTT	CSVGAVREGLWTDTQYF
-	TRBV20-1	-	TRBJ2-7	TGCAGTGCTAGGAACTACTACGAGCAGTACTTC	CSARNYYEQYF
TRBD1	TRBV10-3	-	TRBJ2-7	TGTGCCATCAGTGAAAGGGACAGGGACGAGCAGTACTTC	CAISERDRDEQYF
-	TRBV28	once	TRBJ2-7	TGTGCCAGCAGTTTAGATCCGGGGGCCTACGAGCAGTACTTC	CASSLDPGAYEQYF
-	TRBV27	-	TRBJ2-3	TGTGCCAGCAGTACCCCCCGGGGTTATACGCAGTATTTT	CASSTPRGYTQYF
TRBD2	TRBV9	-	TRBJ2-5	TGTGCCAGCAGCGTAGATAGCGGGAGAATGGAGACCCAGTACTTC	CASSVDSGRMETQYF
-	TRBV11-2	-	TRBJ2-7	TGTGCCAGCAGCTTAGATCTAGGGCGATCCTACGAGCAGTACTTC	CASSLDLGRSYEQYF
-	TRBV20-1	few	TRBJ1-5	TGCAGTGCTAGACAAACTAATCAGCCCCAGCATTTT	CSARQTNQPQHF
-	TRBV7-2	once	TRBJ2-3	TGTGCCAGCAGCTTAGAGGTAGCGTCCGATACGCAGTATTTT	CASSLEVASDTQYF
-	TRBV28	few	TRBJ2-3	TGTGCCAGCAGTTTAGAAGCAGGGCGAGGAGATACGCAGTATTTT	CASSLEAGRGDTQYF
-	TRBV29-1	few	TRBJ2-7	TGCAGCGTTGTCCGGACGGGAGAGCAGTACTTC	CSVVRTGEQYF
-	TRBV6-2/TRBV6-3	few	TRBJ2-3	TGTGCCAGCAGTTACTCAGCGGGTACCACAGATACGCAGTATTTT	CASSYSAGTTDTQYF
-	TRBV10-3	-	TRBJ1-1	TGTGCCATCAGTGAGGGGATCACTGAAGCTTTCTTT	CAISEGITEAFF
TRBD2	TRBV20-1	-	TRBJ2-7	TGCAGTGCTAGAAGGACTAGCGGGACCTACGAGCAGTACTTC	CSARRTSGTYEQYF
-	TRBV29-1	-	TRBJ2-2	TGCAGCACCGGGTCGTATCCAACCGGGGAGCTGTTTTTT	CSTGSYPTGELFF
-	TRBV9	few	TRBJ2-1	TGTGCCAGCAGCGTCAGGGCAGGGGTCGATCATGAGCAGTTCTTC	CASSVRAGVDHEQFF
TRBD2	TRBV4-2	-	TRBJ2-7	TGTGCCAGCAGCCCTCGCGGACTAGTCTCCTACGAGCAGTACTTC	CASSPRGLVSYEQYF
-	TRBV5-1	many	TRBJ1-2	TGCGCCAGCAGCTCAAGCCCGGAGGGGGTTTCGGCCTTC	CASSSSPEGVSAF
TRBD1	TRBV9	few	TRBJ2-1	TGTGCCAGCAGCCTTGACAGGGGGCAGGATGAGCAGTTCTTC	CASSLDRGQDEQFF
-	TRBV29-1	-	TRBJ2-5	TGCAGCGTCCGAGTAGTAACAGGGTGGCAAGAGACCCAGTACTTC	CSVRVVTGWQETQYF
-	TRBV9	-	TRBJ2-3	TGTGCCAGCACCCGCGTGGGCACAGATACGCAGTATTTT	CASTRVGTDTQYF
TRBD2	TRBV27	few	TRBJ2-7	TGTGCCAGCAGTTTAACCCTATTGACTAGCGGGAGCGACGAGCAGTACTTC	CASSLTLLTSGSDEQYF